This T cell receptor (beta chain) was obtained from a study of blood T cells in healthy people across ages. The study, taken as a whole, reports: The study could not conclusively compare naive and antigen-experienced cells, given its unsorted PBMCs.

About this clonotype itself: No antigen is known for it.

V lost 6 bases, J lost 3 bases, and 18 bases lay in between. The CDR3 loop spans 15 amino acids. Together with a sample-barcoded 5' primer, a J-beta primer mix was included in a second PCR lasting roughly 7 to 11 cycles. Tags on each cDNA molecule came from a template-switch adaptor with 12 random nucleotides. TCRdb recomputed calls from the 5' RACE reads with MiXCR, one row per CDR3 protein. The sample holds 1.4 million to 1.5 million distinct CDR3 sequences; 42% are singletons and the top ten take roughly 7.9%. The sequence came from a woman aged 18-29 years in good health. The specimen sequenced was blood. V is TRBV12-3 or TRBV12-4 and J is TRBJ2-7, with D possibly being TRBD1 (6 bases). The CDR3 is CASSLGLQGIYEQYF. Here the CDR3 DNA reads TGTGCCAGCAGCCTCGGGCTGCAGGGGATCTACGAGCAGTACTTC.